The 2 T cell receptor beta chains listed next were all sequenced from one sample in a study of Ad26.COV2.S vaccination and SARS-CoV-2 variants. Treatment: over 15 received Ad26.COV2.S at low or high dose, single or two shots; about 5 received placebo; per-sample allocation not given. Sampling was done on day 63 after the first vaccine or placebo injection. The method was immunoSEQ multiplex PCR; TCRdb's version includes in-frame clones alone and lacks a portion of them. The sample includes more than 400,000 clones, approximately 92% seen only once; the top ten take about 1.6%. Sequencing was performed on peripheral blood, taken in a trial of Ad26.COV2.S vaccine versus placebo. All receptors come from a person aged 18-60 years who received the Ad26.COV2.S COVID-19 vaccine or a placebo.

The genes are TRBV5-1 and TRBJ2-2; D gene ambiguous. Trimming pared 2 bases from V and 4 bases from J, leaving 21 bases between. The length of the CDR3 is 18 residues. Germline CDR1 SGHRS, CDR2 YFSETQ. CDR3 region: CASSFWMGSRMATGELFF. The CDR3 DNA reads as TGCGCCAGCAGCTTTTGGATGGGTTCCAGGATGGCCACCGGGGAGCTGTTTTTT.

The chain links TRBV5-4 to TRBJ1-4, with a tentative D call TRBD1 (5 bases). The V and J ends lost 9 bases and 5 bases respectively, with 8 bases between them. Germline V CDR1 and CDR2: SGHNT, YYREEE (reference sequence). The CDR3 covers 11 residues. The CDR3 DNA reads TGTGCCACCGGGGGAAATGAAAAACTGTTTTTT. As protein: CATGGNEKLFF.